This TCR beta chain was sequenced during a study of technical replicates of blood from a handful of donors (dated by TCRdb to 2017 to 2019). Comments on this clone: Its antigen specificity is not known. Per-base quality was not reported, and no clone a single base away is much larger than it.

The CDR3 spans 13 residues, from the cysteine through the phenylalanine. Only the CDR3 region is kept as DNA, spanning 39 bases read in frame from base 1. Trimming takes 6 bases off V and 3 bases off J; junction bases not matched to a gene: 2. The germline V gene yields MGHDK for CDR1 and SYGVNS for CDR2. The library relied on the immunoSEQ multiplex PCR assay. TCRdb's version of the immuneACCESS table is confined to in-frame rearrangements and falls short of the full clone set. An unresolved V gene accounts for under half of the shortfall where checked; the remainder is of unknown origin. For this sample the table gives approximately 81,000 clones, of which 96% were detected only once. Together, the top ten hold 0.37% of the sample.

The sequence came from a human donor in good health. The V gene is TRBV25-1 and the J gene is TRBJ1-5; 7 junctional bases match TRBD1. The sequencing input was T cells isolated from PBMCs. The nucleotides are TGTGCCAGCAGAGGGACAGTCAATCAGCCCCAGCATTTT. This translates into CASRGTVNQPQHF.